The 18 T cell receptor beta chains presented below share a single source sample, sequenced in a study of CD8+ T cells in alopecia areata. Investigators isolated RNA and reverse transcribed it into cDNA to act as the sequencing template. Assay: immunoSEQ multiplex PCR; the TCRdb copy retains only in-frame clones and omits some. The sample includes roughly 60,000 clones, roughly two fifths seen only once; the top ten take roughly 50%. The sample comprised NKG2D-low CD8+ T cells sorted from blood. These receptor sequences come from a human donor with alopecia areata.

The J gene is TRBJ2-7, the V gene TRBV5-4; D remains unclear. The length of the CDR3 is 15 residues. V was clipped by 4 bases and J by 2 bases, with 16 bases between them. Germline values: CDR1 SGHNT, CDR2 YYREEE (reference sequence). CDR3 coding DNA: TGTGCCAGCAGCGCCTCGGGCGCTTTGGCCTACGAGCAGTACTTC. Protein sequence: CASSASGALAYEQYF. Full variable domain (remainder filled in from reference TRBV5-4 and TRBJ2-7): ETGVTQSPTHLIKTRGQQVTLRCSSQSGHNTVSWYQQALGQGPQFIFQYYREEENGRGNFPPRFSGLQFPNYSSELNVNALELDDSALYLCASSASGALAYEQYFGPGTRLTVT.

The chain employs TRBV29-1 and TRBJ2-1, with D perhaps matching TRBD1 or TRBD2 (5 bases each). Trimming took off 0 bases at V and 5 bases at J, with 20 bases between the two ends. CDR1 is SQVTM and CDR2 is ANQGSEA in the germline V gene. This CDR3 is built from 17 residues. CDR3 nucleotides: TGCAGCGTTGAAGACCGAACGGGGCTAGGGGTCCACAATGAGCAGTTCTTC. Translated: CSVEDRTGLGVHNEQFF.

This clone was recorded a few times. The chain recombines TRBV5-4 with TRBJ2-3; D possibly uses TRBD1 or TRBD2 (5 bases each). The germline CDR1 and CDR2 sequences are SGHNT and YYREEE (reference sequence). Trimming pared 4 bases from V and 7 bases from J, leaving 13 bases between. The CDR3 covers 13 residues. CDR3 region: CASSGTPEYTQYF. DNA for the CDR3: TGTGCCAGCAGCGGGACCCCTGAGTATACGCAGTATTTT.

The chain uses TRBV6-6 and TRBJ2-5; TRBD2 is a possible D gene (6 bases). The germline V and J ends were trimmed by 5 bases and 5 bases, with 18 bases remaining between them. Germline loops: CDR1 MNHNY, CDR2 SVGAGI (reference sequence). The CDR3 is 15 amino acids. The CDR3 spells CASSQTSFGRETQYF. CDR3 coding DNA: TGTGCCAGCAGTCAAACTAGCTTCGGGCGCGAGACCCAGTACTTC.

The chain links TRBV29-1 to TRBJ2-5; 11 nucleotides align to TRBD2. The better agreement between TRBJ2-7 and the DNA end casts doubt on the J call. There are 13 residues in the CDR3. Germline CDR1 SQVTM, CDR2 ANQGSEA. The CDR3 loop is CSVILAGDYEQYF. The CDR3 DNA follows: TGCAGCGTCATACTAGCGGGGGACTACGAGCAGTACTTC.

The rearrangement uses TRBV9 and TRBJ2-7; either TRBD1 or TRBD2 may fit D (7 bases each). Germline lookup yields CDR1 SGDLS and CDR2 YYNGEE. The CDR3 sequence is 13 residues long. Between the trimmed V and J ends, which lost 4 bases and 7 bases, there was a span of 15 bases. CDR3 nucleotide sequence: TGTGCCAGCAGCCAGGGGGGGAAACGTGAGCAGTACTTC. Translation gives CASSQGGKREQYF.

This rearrangement joins TRBV30 to TRBJ2-1; possibly TRBD2 for D (5 bases). Per the germline V gene, CDR1 is GTSNPN and CDR2 is SVGIG (reference sequence). V lost 4 bases to trimming and J lost 0 bases, with 7 bases between them. This CDR3 is 13 amino acids long. CDR3 DNA: TGTGCCTGGAATGGACTCTCCTACAATGAGCAGTTCTTC. Translation gives CAWNGLSYNEQFF.

Of note for this clone: The sample contains more than one DNA sequence encoding this CDR3. V is TRBV27 and J is TRBJ2-7, with D perhaps TRBD1 (5 bases). Germline V CDR1 and CDR2: MNHEY, SMNVEV (reference sequence). Between the trimmed V and J ends, which lost 2 bases and 0 bases, there was a span of 5 bases. CDR3 size: 13 residues. CDR3 sequence: CASSLTGSYEQYF. CDR3 sequence (DNA): TGTGCCAGCAGTTTAACAGGCTCCTACGAGCAGTACTTC.

This rearrangement joins TRBV29-1 to TRBJ1-2; D is unresolved. V dropped 5 bases and J dropped 5 bases, with 9 bases sitting between them. There are 11 residues in the CDR3. CDR1 is SQVTM, CDR2 ANQGSEA, per germline. CDR3 region: CSVFGMYGYTF. The CDR3 DNA reads as TGCAGCGTTTTCGGGATGTATGGCTACACCTTC.

V is TRBV5-1 and J is TRBJ2-3, with 8 bases that match TRBD1. Trimming removed 0 bases from V and 8 bases from J; junction bases left unmatched: 8. Per the germline V gene, CDR1 is SGHRS and CDR2 is YFSETQ. The CDR3 is 15 residues long. The CDR3 DNA is TGCGCCAGCAGCTTGGCCGGGTCAGGGGGCGGTACGCAGTATTTT. Protein: CASSLAGSGGGTQYF. Supplemented by reference TRBV5-1 and TRBJ2-3, the full variable domain reads KAGVTQTPRYLIKTRGQQVTLSCSPISGHRSVSWYQQTPGQGLQFLFEYFSETQRNKGNFPGRFSGRQFSNSRSEMNVSTLELGDSALYLCASSLAGSGGGTQYFGPGTRLTVL.

This clone has just a few counts. J is TRBJ2-5 and V is TRBV7-8, with 11 bases identical to TRBD2. The CDR3 runs to 16 residues. Germline-derived CDR1 and CDR2 are SGHVS and FQNEAQ. The junction had 3 bases not matched to a gene; V was cut back by 3 bases and J by 0 bases. DNA of the CDR3: TGTGCCAGCAGCTTCCTAGCGGGAGGCCACCAAGAGACCCAGTACTTC. Translated, it gives CASSFLAGGHQETQYF.

The chain joins TRBV5-1 to TRBJ2-7; 7 nucleotides match TRBD1. In germline, CDR1 is SGHRS, CDR2 YFSETQ. Germline trimming cut 4 bases from V and 4 bases from J; bases unmatched to any gene: 2. The CDR3 contains 12 residues. This CDR3 reads CASSGTVYEQYF. The CDR3 nucleotides read TGCGCCAGCAGCGGGACAGTGTACGAGCAGTACTTC.

This clone was counted a few times. The rearrangement joins TRBV18 to TRBJ2-3; unclear D gene. This CDR3 is 15 amino acids long. V lost 2 bases and J lost 0, with 9 bases in between. Germline V gene lookup returns CDR1 KGHSH and CDR2 LQKENI. The DNA for the CDR3 is TGTGCCAGCTCACCAGACACCTCTAGCACAGATACGCAGTATTTT. Translation gives CASSPDTSSTDTQYF.

This chain joins TRBV28 and TRBJ2-2; D tentatively fits TRBD1 or TRBD2 (5 bases each). V shed 2 bases and J shed 5 bases, with 12 bases lying between them. The CDR3 covers 15 residues. Per germline, CDR1 MDHEN and CDR2 SYDVKM. CDR3 protein: CASSLGARRTGELFF. The CDR3 coding sequence is TGTGCCAGCAGTTTAGGGGCCAGGAGGACCGGGGAGCTGTTTTTT. Complete variable domain (other parts from reference TRBV28 and TRBJ2-2): DVKVTQSSRYLVKRTGEKVFLECVQDMDHENMFWYRQDPGLGLRLIYFSYDVKMKEKGDIPEGYSVSREKKERFSLILESASTNQTSMYLCASSLGARRTGELFFGEGSRLTVL.

In this sample, this clone turned up a few times. The CDR3 loop is CASRPTILPGSYEQYF. CDR3 DNA sequence: TGTGCCAGCAGGCCAACCATTCTACCCGGCTCCTACGAGCAGTACTTC. The chain links TRBV27 to TRBJ2-7, with no clear D. Germline assignment: CDR1 MNHEY and CDR2 SMNVEV (reference sequence). Trimming took 6 bases from V and 0 from J, leaving 18 bases between them. The CDR3 length is 16 residues.

The chain uses TRBV27 and TRBJ2-7; weak D call: TRBD1 (6 bases). Germline V gene data show CDR1 as MNHEY and CDR2 as SMNVEV (reference sequence). The CDR3 sequence is 15 residues long. V was cut by 2 bases and J by 2 bases, with 13 bases left in between. For the CDR3, the DNA is TGTGCCAGCAGTTTAAAGGGGACAACAGCCTACGAGCAGTACTTC. It specifies CASSLKGTTAYEQYF.

This clone was counted between two and nine times. The gene calls are TRBV9 and TRBJ2-2; TRBD1 might be the D (5 bases). The CDR3 is 13 amino acids. From germline, CDR1 is SGDLS and CDR2 YYNGEE. The V gene lost 4 bases and the J gene lost 4 bases, with 8 bases spanning the gap. The DNA for the CDR3 is TGTGCCAGCAGCCAGGGTAGCACCGGGGAGCTGTTTTTT. It encodes CASSQGSTGELFF.

The rearrangement links TRBV29-1 to TRBJ2-7; 9 nucleotides line up with TRBD1. There are 16 residues in the CDR3. Germline trimming cut 4 bases from V and 5 bases from J; bases unmatched to any gene: 15. Germline V gives CDR1 SQVTM, CDR2 ANQGSEA. CDR3 amino acids: CSVVNPPGQGIDEQYF. The CDR3 DNA reads as TGCAGCGTTGTTAACCCACCCGGACAGGGGATCGACGAGCAGTACTTC.